These 32 T cell receptor beta chains were sequenced from one sample in a study of shared clonotypes between healthy human individuals. Assay: immunoSEQ multiplex PCR; the TCRdb copy retains only in-frame clones and omits some. This sample carries about 2 million clones, 85% to 95% of them seen once, and the ten largest clones take roughly 0.13%. Source material: naive CD4+ T cells sorted from blood. Specified subset: CD45RA+ positively selected. All receptors derive from a man aged 18 to 29 in good health.

About this clone: In the same sample, other DNA sequences code for this CDR3. The CDR3 region has the DNA TGCGCCAGCAGCCTACCGGGAACTACCTACGAGCAGTACTTC. It codes for CASSLPGTTYEQYF. The chain couples TRBV5-1 to TRBJ2-7; D may be TRBD2 (5 bases). The germline CDR1 and CDR2 sequences are SGHRS and YFSETQ. The length of the CDR3 is 14 residues. Between the trimmed V and J ends, which lost 4 bases and 2 bases, there was a span of 13 bases.

The chain combines TRBV5-5 with TRBJ1-4; tentatively, D is TRBD1 (5 bases). Germline CDR1 reads SGHKS; CDR2 reads YYEKEE (reference sequence). V lost 2 bases and J lost 4, with 12 bases in between. This CDR3 is built from 15 residues. CDR3 coding DNA: TGTGCCAGCAGCTTTATGCAGGGTGGTAATGAAAAACTGTTTTTT. Residues: CASSFMQGGNEKLFF.

The gene calls are TRBV10-1 and TRBJ2-3, with D perhaps TRBD2 (6 bases). The ends were cut back, 4 bases at V and 6 bases at J, with 8 bases in the middle. From germline, CDR1 is WNHNN and CDR2 SYGVQD (reference sequence). The CDR3 extends over 12 amino acids. The chain's CDR3 is CASSGAGDTQYF. The CDR3 region has the DNA TGCGCCAGCAGTGGGGCGGGGGATACGCAGTATTTT.

This clone was counted once. The chain uses TRBV10-3 and TRBJ2-2, with 11 bases that match TRBD2. Germline lookup yields CDR1 ENHRY and CDR2 SYGVKD. The CDR3 is 15 residues long. V shed 6 bases, J shed 4 bases, and the junction held 4 bases outside the gene matches. The CDR3: CAIRKTSGITGELFF. The CDR3 DNA is TGTGCCATCAGGAAGACTAGCGGGATCACCGGGGAGCTGTTTTTT.

J is TRBJ2-1 and V is TRBV7-9; 9 nucleotides match TRBD2. Looked up from germline, CDR1 is SEHNR and CDR2 is FQNEAQ (reference sequence). V trimming: 3 bases; J trimming: 10 bases; junction bases outside the gene matches: 7. The CDR3 length is 14 residues. CDR3 in DNA: TGTGCCAGCAGCTTCGGACTAGCGAGACAGGAGCAGTTCTTC. The encoded protein is CASSFGLARQEQFF.

The chain joins TRBV4-1 to TRBJ1-3; D not resolved. The V and J ends lost 0 bases and 0 bases respectively, with 12 bases between them. The length of the CDR3 is 17 residues. Looked up from germline, CDR1 is MGHRA and CDR2 is YSYEKL. This CDR3 reads CASSQDPPGYSGNTIYF. The CDR3 nucleotides are TGCGCCAGCAGCCAAGACCCACCTGGGTACTCTGGAAACACCATATATTTT.

This chain connects TRBV14 to TRBJ2-7, with a tentative D call TRBD1 (7 bases). Germline values: CDR1 SGHDN, CDR2 FVKESK. The CDR3 spans 16 residues. Trimming removed 3 bases from V and 2 bases from J, with 17 bases in between. The CDR3 DNA follows: TGTGCCAGCAGCCAGGCAGGGGGGACACTGGCCTACGAGCAGTACTTC. Translating gives CASSQAGGTLAYEQYF.

This clone occurred once. The gene calls are TRBV27 and TRBJ2-1; D unresolved. CDR1 is MNHEY, CDR2 SMNVEV, per germline (reference sequence). Trimming took 6 bases from V and 0 from J, leaving 6 bases between them. There are 13 residues in the CDR3. In DNA, the CDR3 is TGTGCCAGCAGGAAGAGCTCCTACAATGAGCAGTTCTTC. It specifies CASRKSSYNEQFF.

The chain combines TRBV2 with TRBJ1-2, with TRBD1 as a possible D gene (6 bases). The CDR3 covers 12 residues. V was cut by 6 bases and J by 8 bases, with 13 bases left in between. Germline CDR1 reads SNHLY; CDR2 reads FYNNEI. The CDR3 DNA is TGTGCCAGCAGCCCAGACAGGCCCGGCTACACCTTC. This translates into CASSPDRPGYTF.

Note on this clone: This may arise from a read error, as a much more abundant clone is one base away. The missing conserved phenylalanine or tryptophan at the end of this CDR3 makes a read error likely. The chain employs TRBV19 and TRBJ1-2; D not certain. Germline V gene lookup returns CDR1 LNHDA and CDR2 SQIVND (reference sequence). CDR3 length: 14 amino acids. The V and J ends lost 7 bases and 1 base respectively, with 13 bases between them. The CDR3 DNA reads as TGTGCCAGTACTCGCGGGCCAATTAACTATGGCTACACCATC. It codes for CASTRGPINYGYTI.

J is TRBJ2-5 and V is TRBV9; 11 nucleotides line up with TRBD2. V gave up 0 bases and J gave up 9 bases; unmatched junction bases: 7. Germline values: CDR1 SGDLS, CDR2 YYNGEE. The CDR3 is 15 residues long. The chain's CDR3 is CASSVDSGRGEAQYF. CDR3 DNA: TGTGCCAGCAGCGTAGATAGCGGGAGGGGCGAGGCCCAGTACTTC.

As to this clone: At the DNA level, this CDR3 is encoded by other sequences in the same sample as well. The chain couples TRBV30 to TRBJ1-1; D not resolved. V lost 0 bases, J lost 7 bases, and 6 bases lay in between. Germline V gene data show CDR1 as GTSNPN and CDR2 as SVGIG (reference sequence). This CDR3 spans 11 amino acids. CDR3 loop: CAWSVRGEAFF. CDR3 in DNA: TGTGCCTGGAGTGTTAGAGGTGAAGCTTTCTTT.

The V and J genes are TRBV4-2 and TRBJ2-3, with 12 bases matching TRBD2. Looked up from germline, CDR1 is LGHNA and CDR2 is YNFKEQ. This CDR3 comprises 16 residues. Trimming took 4 bases from V and 3 from J; bases not matched to a gene: 5. CDR3 bases: TGTGCCAGCAGCCGCCTAGCGGGGGGGCGGACAGATACGCAGTATTTT. Its protein is CASSRLAGGRTDTQYF.

This rearrangement joins TRBV11-2 to TRBJ1-3, with D possibly being TRBD1 (6 bases). The CDR3 contains 15 residues. Trimming pared 2 bases from V and 2 bases from J, leaving 10 bases between. Germline V gene lookup returns CDR1 SGHAT and CDR2 FQNNGV. DNA for the CDR3: TGTGCCAGCAGCTTATCGGGACAAACTGGAAACACCATATATTTT. Translating gives CASSLSGQTGNTIYF.

The chain is built from TRBV15 and TRBJ2-2; D is undetermined. V was trimmed by 7 bases and J by 6 bases, leaving 15 bases between them. This CDR3 contains 14 residues. CDR1 is LNHNV, CDR2 YYDKDF, per germline (reference sequence). The CDR3 bases are TGTGCCACCAATCAACGGAACCTCCCCGGGGAGCTGTTTTTT. Residues: CATNQRNLPGELFF. The full variable domain, completed using reference TRBV15 and TRBJ2-2, is DAMVIQNPRYQVTQFGKPVTLSCSQTLNHNVMYWYQQKSSQAPKLLFHYYDKDFNNEADTPDNFQSRRPNTSFCFLDIRSPGLGDTAMYLCATNQRNLPGELFFGEGSRLTVL.

In this sample, this clone turned up once. The same CDR3 is also encoded by other DNA sequences in this sample. The CDR3 sequence: CASSYGTSYEQYF. In nucleotides, the CDR3 is TGTGCCAGCAGTTACGGGACCTCGTACGAGCAGTACTTC. The gene calls are TRBV6-5 and TRBJ2-7; tentatively, D is TRBD1 or TRBD2 (5 bases each). The CDR3 covers 13 residues. Germline assignment: CDR1 MNHEY and CDR2 SVGAGI. Trimming left V 2 bases short and J 4 bases short, with 9 bases between.

The V gene is TRBV2, the J gene TRBJ1-5; D might be TRBD1 (5 bases). The CDR3 extends over 16 amino acids. Germline loops: CDR1 SNHLY, CDR2 FYNNEI. Trimming pared 4 bases from V and 4 bases from J, leaving 17 bases between. CDR3 in DNA: TGTGCCAGCAGTGGTGAGACGAACAGGAAAAATCAGCCCCAGCATTTT. It translates to CASSGETNRKNQPQHF.

With respect to this clone: One end of the junction is discordant with germline, which a read error may explain. The V and J genes are TRBV9 and TRBJ2-2; tentative D call: TRBD1 (6 bases). This CDR3 contains 19 residues. The germline V gene has CDR1 SGDLS and CDR2 YYNGEE. The CDR3 coding sequence is TGTGCCAGCAGCGTAGCTACCGGGACAAGGAAATTGAACGCCGGGGAGCTGTTTTTT. This gives the protein CASSVATGTRKLNAGELFF.

This chain joins TRBV7-2 and TRBJ2-1; D possibly uses TRBD1 or TRBD2 (5 bases each). Germline V gene data show CDR1 as SGHTA and CDR2 as FQGNSA. The CDR3 has 15 residues. V was clipped by 1 base and J by 3 bases, with 10 bases between them. CDR3 in DNA: TGTGCCAGCAGCTTAGACGGGGCCCGCTACAATGAGCAGTTCTTC. This gives the protein CASSLDGARYNEQFF.

CDR3 protein: CASSTPGQGNNGYTF. CDR3 nucleotide sequence: TGTGCCAGCAGTACACCGGGACAGGGAAACAATGGCTACACCTTC. V usage is TRBV6-5 and J usage is TRBJ1-2, with TRBD1 matching over 9 bases. Germline CDR1 reads MNHEY; CDR2 reads SVGAGI. The CDR3 has 15 residues. Trimming removed 5 bases from V and 6 bases from J; junction bases left unmatched: 10.

This clone was seen a single time. The chain is built from TRBV28 and TRBJ1-4; no reliable D call. Germline CDR1 and CDR2: MDHEN and SYDVKM. V was cut by 3 bases and J by 7 bases, with 12 bases left in between. CDR3 length: 14 residues. In nucleotides, the CDR3 is TGTGCCAGCAGTTTCGGTAGGGAAAGTGAAAAACTGTTTTTT. As protein: CASSFGRESEKLFF. Full variable domain (rest looked up from reference TRBV28 and TRBJ1-4): DVKVTQSSRYLVKRTGEKVFLECVQDMDHENMFWYRQDPGLGLRLIYFSYDVKMKEKGDIPEGYSVSREKKERFSLILESASTNQTSMYLCASSFGRESEKLFFGSGTQLSVL.

This clone has just a few counts. The chain combines TRBV5-4 with TRBJ2-7; TRBD1 agrees at 9 bases. V dropped 4 bases and J dropped 0; count of bases not matched to a gene: 2. This CDR3 is 14 amino acids long. Germline-derived CDR1 and CDR2 are SGHNT and YYREEE (reference sequence). The CDR3 loop is CASSGQGSSYEQYF. CDR3 nucleotide sequence: TGTGCCAGCAGCGGACAGGGGTCCTCCTACGAGCAGTACTTC.

V gene TRBV7-2 combines with J gene TRBJ2-7; a weak D match, TRBD1 (6 bases). This CDR3 is built from 14 residues. CDR1 is SGHTA and CDR2 is FQGNSA in the germline V gene. Between the trimmed V and J ends, which lost 5 bases and 7 bases, there was a span of 18 bases. CDR3 DNA: TGTGCCAGCAGCCGGGACATAGACTACGGGGAGCAGTACTTC. Its translation is CASSRDIDYGEQYF.

Of note for this clone: This may come from a read error, since a much larger clone is one base off. Additional DNA sequences in this sample encode the identical CDR3. The V call is TRBV30, the J call TRBJ1-3; TRBD1 aligns across 7 bases. The CDR3 contains 14 residues. Germline V gene sequence: CDR1 GTSNPN, CDR2 SVGIG (reference sequence). CDR3 coding DNA: TGCGCCTGGAGTTCAGGGGGGAATGGAAACACCATATATTTT. Translated: CAWSSGGNGNTIYF.

The rearrangement uses TRBV28 and TRBJ1-4; 10 nucleotides agree with TRBD1. Germline loops: CDR1 MDHEN, CDR2 SYDVKM. This CDR3 region has 16 residues. Unmatched junction bases numbered 11, after V lost 5 bases and J lost 8 bases. The DNA for the CDR3 is TGTGCCAGCAGTGCCATAAGACAGGGGGCGGGAGAAAAACTGTTTTTT. Encoded protein: CASSAIRQGAGEKLFF.

Concerning this clone: A much larger clone differs from this one at a single base, so this may be a read error. Within the sample, other DNA sequences also encode this same CDR3. The rearrangement joins TRBV7-2 to TRBJ2-3, with D uncertain. Trimming took off 6 bases at V and 0 bases at J, with 4 bases between the two ends. There are 12 residues in the CDR3. Germline V gene data show CDR1 as SGHTA and CDR2 as FQGNSA. CDR3 DNA: TGTGCCAGCAGGGCTAGCACAGATACGCAGTATTTT. Translated: CASRASTDTQYF.

The chain has TRBV6-4 and TRBJ2-7, with D perhaps being TRBD1 or TRBD2 (5 bases each). The CDR3 covers 12 residues. Germline V lookup: CDR1 MRHNA, CDR2 SNTAGT. V lost 8 bases, J lost 11 bases, and 19 bases lay in between. The CDR3 coding sequence is TGTGCCAGCGGGGACGAACCAGCGAGCAAGTACTTC. This sequence encodes CASGDEPASKYF.

The chain couples TRBV15 to TRBJ1-3; D gene uncertain. Germline V gene lookup returns CDR1 LNHNV and CDR2 YYDKDF (reference sequence). V lost 5 bases to trimming and J lost 4 bases, with 15 bases between them. CDR3 length: 15 amino acids. The CDR3 spells CATSLVGGKGNTIYF. The CDR3 nucleotides read TGTGCCACCAGCCTTGTGGGAGGAAAAGGAAACACCATATATTTT.

The genes are TRBV5-6 and TRBJ2-4; no clear D gene. Germline CDR1 is SGHDT and CDR2 is YYEEEE. Trimming removed 0 bases from V and 0 bases from J, with 7 bases in between. The CDR3 is 15 residues long. The CDR3 DNA reads as TGTGCCAGCAGCTTGGGCATACTAGCCAAAAACATTCAGTACTTC. Translated: CASSLGILAKNIQYF.

This rearrangement joins TRBV2 to TRBJ1-2; unclear D gene. V was pared by 3 bases and J by 4 bases, with 9 bases between. CDR3 length: 13 amino acids. Per the germline V gene, CDR1 is SNHLY and CDR2 is FYNNEI. In nucleotides, the CDR3 is TGTGCCAGCAGTGAGTCCGGGTCCTATGGCTACACCTTC. Residues: CASSESGSYGYTF.

The CDR3 spells CARDTQPQHF. CDR3 in DNA: TGTGCCAGGGATACTCAGCCCCAGCATTTT. This chain connects TRBV6-1 to TRBJ1-5; D gene unclear. The CDR3 is made up of 10 amino acids. CDR1 is MNHNS and CDR2 is SASEGT in the germline V gene. The V gene lost 9 bases and the J gene lost 6 bases, with 6 bases spanning the gap.

V usage is TRBV10-3 and J usage is TRBJ2-6; TRBD1 might be the D (5 bases). The CDR3 is 15 residues long. Trimming pared 10 bases from V and 0 bases from J, leaving 13 bases between. Germline CDR1 and CDR2: ENHRY and SYGVKD. DNA of the CDR3: TGTGCCACCGGAGTTAGGGGCTCTGGGGCCAACGTCCTGACTTTC. This gives the protein CATGVRGSGANVLTF.